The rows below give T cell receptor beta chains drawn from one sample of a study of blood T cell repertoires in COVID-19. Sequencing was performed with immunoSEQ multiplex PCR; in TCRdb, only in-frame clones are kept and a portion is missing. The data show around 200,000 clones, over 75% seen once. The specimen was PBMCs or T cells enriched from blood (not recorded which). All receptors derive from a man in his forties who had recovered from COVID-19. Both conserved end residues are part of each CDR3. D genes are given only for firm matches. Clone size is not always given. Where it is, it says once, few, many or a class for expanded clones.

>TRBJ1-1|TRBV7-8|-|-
CASSLSTGQNTEAFF
TGTGCCAGCAGCTTATCTACAGGACAAAACACTGAAGCTTTCTTT
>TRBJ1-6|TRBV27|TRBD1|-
CASSPDRVDNSPLHF
TGTGCCAGCAGTCCCGACAGGGTGGACAATTCACCCCTCCACTTT
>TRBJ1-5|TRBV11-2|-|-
CTSSFHIGGPPHF
TGTACCAGCAGCTTCCATATCGGGGGACCTCCGCATTTT
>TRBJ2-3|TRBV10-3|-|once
CAIRARVTLSTDTQYF
TGTGCCATCAGAGCCAGGGTAACCCTTAGCACAGATACGCAGTATTTT
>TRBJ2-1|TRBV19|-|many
CASSEQGRRIYNEQFF
TGTGCCAGTAGTGAGCAGGGTCGCAGAATCTACAATGAGCAGTTCTTC
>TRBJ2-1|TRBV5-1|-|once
CASSYISYNEQFF
TGCGCCAGCAGCTACATCTCCTACAATGAGCAGTTCTTC
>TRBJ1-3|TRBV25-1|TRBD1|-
CASSEPTPGGCSGNTIYF
TGTGCCAGCAGTGAACCGACCCCAGGGGGCTGCTCTGGAAACACCATATATTTT
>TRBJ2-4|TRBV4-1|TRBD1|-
CASSQTTGYKEYF
TGCGCCAGCAGCCAGACGACAGGGTATAAGGAGTACTTC
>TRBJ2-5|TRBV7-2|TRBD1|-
CASSTTRRQGEAQYF
TGTGCCAGCAGCACCACCCGCAGACAGGGTGAGGCCCAGTACTTC
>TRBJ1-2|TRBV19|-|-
CASSPQGFHYGYTF
TGTGCCAGTAGTCCACAGGGATTTCACTATGGCTACACCTTC
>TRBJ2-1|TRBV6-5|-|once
CASSYYRGSYNEQFF
TGTGCCAGCAGTTACTATCGGGGATCCTACAATGAGCAGTTCTTC
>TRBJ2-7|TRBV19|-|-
CASSIRDNYEQYF
TGTGCCAGTAGTATCCGGGACAACTACGAGCAGTACTTC